The present TCR beta chain was sequenced within a study of T cells in localized non-small cell lung cancer. Findings and caveats of the study: The greatest T cell clonality was found in uninvolved adjacent lung (higher than in tumor). Only one tumor region went through sequencing, so heterogeneity may still be there. Density of T cells in blood, when higher, went with longer overall survival. Paired adjacent lung recovered a median approximately 57 of the top 100 tumor clones.

CDR1 is SGHRS and CDR2 is YFSETQ in the germline V gene. There are 14 residues in the CDR3. The V gene lost 0 bases and the J gene lost 2 bases, with 8 bases spanning the gap. Sequenced by immunoSEQ multiplex PCR; TCRdb stores in-frame clones only, minus some. In the table there are about 2,600 clones, around 35% of which are singletons. As for this clone: As yet, its antigen is unknown.

The sequence derives from a man aged 35-75 years with stage I lung adenocarcinoma. Specimen: lung tumor tissue, collected before any cancer treatment. V usage is TRBV5-1 and J usage is TRBJ2-5; the D gene is possibly TRBD1 (7 bases). CDR3 sequence (DNA): TGCGCCAGCAGCTTGGCAGGGGGGCAAGAGACCCAGTACTTC. Encoded protein: CASSLAGGQETQYF.